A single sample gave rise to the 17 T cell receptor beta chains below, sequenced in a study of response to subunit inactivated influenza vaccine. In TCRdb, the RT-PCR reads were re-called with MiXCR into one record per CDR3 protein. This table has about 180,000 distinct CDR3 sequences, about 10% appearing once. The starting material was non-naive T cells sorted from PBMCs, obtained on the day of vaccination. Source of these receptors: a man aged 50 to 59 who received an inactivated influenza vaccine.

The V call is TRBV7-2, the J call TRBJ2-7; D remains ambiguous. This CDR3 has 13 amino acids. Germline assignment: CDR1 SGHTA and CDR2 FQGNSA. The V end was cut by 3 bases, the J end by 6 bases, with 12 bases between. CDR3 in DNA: TGTGCCAGCAGCTTCGCCGGGCCCAGCGAGCAGTACTTC. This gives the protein CASSFAGPSEQYF.

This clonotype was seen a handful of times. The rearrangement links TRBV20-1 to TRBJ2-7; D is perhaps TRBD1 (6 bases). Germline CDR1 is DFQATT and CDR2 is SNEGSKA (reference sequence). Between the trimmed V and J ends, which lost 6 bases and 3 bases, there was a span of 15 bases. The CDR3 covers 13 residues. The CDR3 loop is CSAYTDRYYEQYF. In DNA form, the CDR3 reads TGCAGTGCATATACGGACAGATACTACGAGCAGTACTTC.

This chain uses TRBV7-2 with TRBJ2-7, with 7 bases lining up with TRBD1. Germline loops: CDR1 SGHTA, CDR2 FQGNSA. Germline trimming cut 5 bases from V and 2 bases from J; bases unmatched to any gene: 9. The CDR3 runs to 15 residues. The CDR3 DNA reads TGTGCCAGCAGCACCCAGGGGGTTGGAGCCTACGAGCAGTACTTC. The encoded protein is CASSTQGVGAYEQYF. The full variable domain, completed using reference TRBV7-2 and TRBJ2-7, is GAGVSQSPSNKVTEKGKDVELRCDPISGHTALYWYRQSLGQGLEFLIYFQGNSAPDKSGLPSDRFSAERTGGSVSTLTIQRTQQEDSAVYLCASSTQGVGAYEQYFGPGTRLTVT.

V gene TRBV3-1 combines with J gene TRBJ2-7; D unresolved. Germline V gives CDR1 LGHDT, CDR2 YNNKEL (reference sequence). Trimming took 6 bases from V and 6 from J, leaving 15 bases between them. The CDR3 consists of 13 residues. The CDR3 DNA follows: TGTGCCAGCAGAGGATCGGTGATTGGCGAGCAGTACTTC. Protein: CASRGSVIGEQYF.

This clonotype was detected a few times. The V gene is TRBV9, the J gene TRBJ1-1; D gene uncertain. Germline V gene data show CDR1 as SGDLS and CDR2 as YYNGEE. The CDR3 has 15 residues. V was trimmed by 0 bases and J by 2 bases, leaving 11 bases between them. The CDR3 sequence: CASSVGLVQNTEAFF. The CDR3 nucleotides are TGTGCCAGCAGCGTAGGGCTGGTTCAAAACACTGAAGCTTTCTTT. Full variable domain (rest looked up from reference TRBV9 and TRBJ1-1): DSGVTQTPKHLITATGQRVTLRCSPRSGDLSVYWYQQSLDQGLQFLIQYYNGEERAKGNILERFSAQQFPDLHSELNLSSLELGDSALYFCASSVGLVQNTEAFFGQGTRLTVV.

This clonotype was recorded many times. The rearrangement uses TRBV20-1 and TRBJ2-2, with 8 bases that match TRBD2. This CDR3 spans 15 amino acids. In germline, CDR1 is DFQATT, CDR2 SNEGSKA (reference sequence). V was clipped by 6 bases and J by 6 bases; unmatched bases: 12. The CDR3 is CSANLPGRASGELFF. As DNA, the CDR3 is TGCAGTGCGAACCTCCCCGGGAGGGCCTCCGGGGAGCTGTTTTTT.

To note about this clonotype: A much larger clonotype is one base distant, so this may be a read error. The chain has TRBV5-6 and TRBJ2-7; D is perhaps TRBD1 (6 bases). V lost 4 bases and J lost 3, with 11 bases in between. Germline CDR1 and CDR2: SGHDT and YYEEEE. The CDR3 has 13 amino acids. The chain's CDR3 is CASSHRVFYEQYF. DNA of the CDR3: TGTGCCAGCAGCCACAGGGTCTTCTACGAGCAGTACTTC.

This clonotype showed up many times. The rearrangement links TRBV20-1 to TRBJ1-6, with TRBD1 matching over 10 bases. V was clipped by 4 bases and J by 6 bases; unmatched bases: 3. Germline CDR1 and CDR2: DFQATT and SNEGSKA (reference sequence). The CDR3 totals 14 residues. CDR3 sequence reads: CSAMGQGSNSPLHF. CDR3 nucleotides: TGCAGTGCTATGGGACAGGGGTCTAATTCACCCCTCCACTTT.

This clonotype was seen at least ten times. This CDR3 is CAISESTKGIQYF. Written as DNA, the CDR3 is TGTGCCATCAGTGAGTCGACGAAGGGCATTCAGTACTTC. The rearrangement links TRBV10-3 to TRBJ2-4, with D unresolved. The germline gives CDR1 ENHRY, CDR2 SYGVKD. V was clipped by 0 bases and J by 9 bases, with 9 bases between them. This CDR3 is built from 13 residues.

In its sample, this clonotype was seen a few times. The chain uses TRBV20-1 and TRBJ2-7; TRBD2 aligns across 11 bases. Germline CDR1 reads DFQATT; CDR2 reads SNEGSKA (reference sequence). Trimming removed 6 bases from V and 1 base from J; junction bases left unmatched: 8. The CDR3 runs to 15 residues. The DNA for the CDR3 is TGCAGTGCCATACCTAGCGGGAGGACGTCCTACGAGCAGTACTTC. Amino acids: CSAIPSGRTSYEQYF.

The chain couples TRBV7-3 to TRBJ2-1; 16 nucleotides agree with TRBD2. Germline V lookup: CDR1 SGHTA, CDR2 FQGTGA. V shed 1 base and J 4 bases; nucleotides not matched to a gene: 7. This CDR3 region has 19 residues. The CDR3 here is CASSLKGLAGGVGYNEQFF. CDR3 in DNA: TGTGCCAGCAGCTTAAAGGGACTAGCGGGAGGGGTAGGTTACAATGAGCAGTTCTTC.

The CDR3, as DNA: TGTGCCAGCAGCTTAGGGACTAACAGGGGAAGGGATGGCTACACCTTC. Translated: CASSLGTNRGRDGYTF. V gene TRBV7-2 combines with J gene TRBJ1-2; TRBD1 matches at 7 bases. The germline CDR1 and CDR2 sequences are SGHTA and FQGNSA. This CDR3 spans 16 amino acids. J lost 6 bases, V lost 1 base, and 11 bases had no gene match.

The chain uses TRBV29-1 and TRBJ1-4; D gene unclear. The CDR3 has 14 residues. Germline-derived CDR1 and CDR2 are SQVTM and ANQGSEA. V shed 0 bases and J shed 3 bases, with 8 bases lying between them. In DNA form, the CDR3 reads TGCAGCGTTGAAGATGGTGGGGCTAATGAAAAACTGTTTTTT. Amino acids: CSVEDGGANEKLFF.

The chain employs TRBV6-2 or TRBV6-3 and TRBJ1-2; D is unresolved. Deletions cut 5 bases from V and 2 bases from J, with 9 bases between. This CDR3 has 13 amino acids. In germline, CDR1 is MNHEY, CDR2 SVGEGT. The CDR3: CASSVDGNYGYTF. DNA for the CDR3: TGTGCCAGCAGTGTAGACGGCAACTATGGCTACACCTTC.

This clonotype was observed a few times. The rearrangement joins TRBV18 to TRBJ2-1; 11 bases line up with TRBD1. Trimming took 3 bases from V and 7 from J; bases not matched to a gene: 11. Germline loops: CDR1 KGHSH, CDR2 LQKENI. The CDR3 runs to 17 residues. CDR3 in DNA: TGTGCCAGCTCACCTTATTTCGGGACAGGGGGTCGGAATGAGCAGTTCTTC. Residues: CASSPYFGTGGRNEQFF. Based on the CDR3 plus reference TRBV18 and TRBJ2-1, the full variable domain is NAGVMQNPRHLVRRRGQEARLRCSPMKGHSHVYWYRQLPEEGLKFMVYLQKENIIDESGMPKERFSAEFPKEGPSILRIQQVVRGDSAAYFCASSPYFGTGGRNEQFFGPGTRLTVL.

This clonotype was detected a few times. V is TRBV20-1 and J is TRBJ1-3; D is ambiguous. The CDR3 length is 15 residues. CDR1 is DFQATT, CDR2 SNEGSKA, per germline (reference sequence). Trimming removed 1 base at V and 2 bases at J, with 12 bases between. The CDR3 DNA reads TGCAGTGCTAGAGCCGGTGTTTCCCCTGGAAACACCATATATTTT. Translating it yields CSARAGVSPGNTIYF.

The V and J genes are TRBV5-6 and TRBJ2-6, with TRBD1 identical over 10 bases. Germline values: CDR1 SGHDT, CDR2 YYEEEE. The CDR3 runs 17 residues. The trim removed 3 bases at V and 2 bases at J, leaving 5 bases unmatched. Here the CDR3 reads CASSSPDRGTGANVLTF. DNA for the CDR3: TGTGCCAGCAGCTCCCCGGACAGGGGGACTGGGGCCAACGTCCTGACTTTC.